This record covers a single TCR beta chain. These data belong to a study of blood T cell repertoires in COVID-19. Study information: The analysed material was cDNA or gDNA that came from T cells, B-cell-depleted T cells, or PBMCs.

Per germline, CDR1 MDHEN and CDR2 SYDVKM. This CDR3 region has 15 residues. Trimming cost V 6 bases and J 2 bases; bases outside gene matches: 9. Clones were sequenced by immunoSEQ multiplex PCR, and TCRdb holds only the in-frame ones, with some missing. This sample yields 80,000 or so clones, of which about nine tenths are seen a single time; 8.5% to 9.5% belongs to the top ten. The chain joins TRBV28 to TRBJ2-7; TRBD1 matches 8 bases. Sequencing used peripheral blood. This TCR derives from a human donor in a cohort sampled during active COVID-19. For the CDR3, the DNA is TGTGCCAGCAGACTCCAGGGGGCTACAGCCTACGAGCAGTACTTC. Residues: CASRLQGATAYEQYF.